This TCR beta chain appears in the sequencing data of a study of beta chain features in type 1 diabetes. This clone was seen a handful of times. The antigen remains unidentified. Expressed TCRB transcripts got sequenced, as all isolated RNA was reverse transcribed. Method: immunoSEQ multiplex PCR; TCRdb's copy keeps in-frame clones and lacks some. The sample has about 340,000 clones; roughly 9% are singletons. The germline CDR1 and CDR2 sequences are SGHTA and FQGNSA. V shed 4 bases and J shed 7 bases, with 17 bases lying between them. This CDR3 spans 16 amino acids. Points from the study as a whole: In every one of the four CD4+ subsets, TCRB CDR3s were moderately but significantly shorter in Type 1 diabetes patients.

The receptor's source is a man younger than 45 with type 1 diabetes. Source material: central memory CD4+ T cells from blood. The V and J genes are TRBV7-2 and TRBJ1-6, with no clear D. The CDR3 DNA follows: TGTGCCAGCAGCTACTCAATCGGGTCGCGGAATTCACCCCTCCACTTT. Translating gives CASSYSIGSRNSPLHF. Supplemented by reference TRBV7-2 and TRBJ1-6, the full variable domain reads GAGVSQSPSNKVTEKGKDVELRCDPISGHTALYWYRQSLGQGLEFLIYFQGNSAPDKSGLPSDRFSAERTGGSVSTLTIQRTQQEDSAVYLCASSYSIGSRNSPLHFGNGTRLTVT.